This paragraph covers one T cell receptor (beta chain) sequence. This CDR3 comprises 14 residues. Germline V CDR1 and CDR2: LGHDT, YNNKEL (reference sequence). V trimming: 4 bases; J trimming: 4 bases; junction bases outside the gene matches: 6. The data were produced by immunoSEQ multiplex PCR, yet TCRdb's version contains in-frame clones alone and is incomplete. The data contain over 110,000 clones, more than 65% of them singletons. The data belong to a study of blood T cell repertoires in COVID-19. Study context: Samples came from the United States, Italy and Spain, spanning acute and convalescent COVID-19.

V gene TRBV3-1 (or the pseudogene TRBV3-2) combines with J gene TRBJ1-1; 7 nucleotides agree with TRBD1. The sample was peripheral blood. This sequence was found in an older man with acute or convalescent COVID-19. The CDR3 DNA sequence: TGTGCCAGCAGCCGTGACAGGGTTGGCACTGAAGCTTTCTTT. Translating it yields CASSRDRVGTEAFF.